This T cell receptor (beta chain) derives from a study of blood T cell repertoires in COVID-19 (dated by TCRdb to about 2020). Study-wide context: Collaborator samples came from the United States, Italy and Spain and covered acute and convalescent phases of COVID-19. The prospective study material was composed of cDNA or gDNA derived from T cells, B-cell-depleted T cells, or PBMCs. Deeply sampled blood TCRbeta repertoires from subjects exposed to, actively infected with, or recovered from COVID-19 were included in the dataset. A freely available public database, intended as a resource for researchers studying the immune response to SARS-CoV-2, is where the repertoires were released. The samples were drawn from two sources: the first 160 participants of the ongoing ImmuneRACE study, and 950 to 1,500 subjects contributed by 6 global collaborators. Nearly every sample came with metadata listing a de-identified subject ID, COVID-19 status, age in years and sex. Where available, HLA class I and class II types were obtained from metadata supplied by the sample provider rather than from assay-based typing. The full study reports these points: Clinical and demographic metadata were provided uncurated, with the amount varying by source and participant.

TCRbeta CDR3 regions were amplified from genomic DNA using the immunoSEQ Assay, a bias-controlled multiplex PCR. Per the original workflow: Nucleated cell counts per sample were estimated from amplification of reference gene primers within the assay. To quantify the absolute abundance of each unique TCRbeta CDR3 rearrangement, sequence reads were collapsed and filtered. Productive Simpson clonality was computed per sample as the square root of Simpson's diversity index over productive rearrangements. TCRdb retrieved this table from immuneACCESS and kept in-frame rearrangements only. Not all clones are present; in checked studies, unresolved V genes account for under half, and no reason is known for the remainder. V and J calls and clone size are given by that table; D and trimming were obtained from the DNA. Within this sample are a few hundred thousand clones, with approximately 88% of them counted one time only. The top ten clonotypes cover roughly 13% of the sample.

The germline V gene encodes CDR1 SGHAT and CDR2 FQNNGV. The trim is 3 bases for V and 5 bases for J, with a gap of 16 bases between the germline ends. The CDR3 goes from the cysteine to the phenylalanine over 16 residues. Only the CDR3 portion is preserved as DNA: 48 bases, with reading frame beginning at the first base. One collaborating source in Seattle enrolled patients during active infection and followed them longitudinally through the course of disease. Whole blood was collected in K2EDTA tubes by collaborating institutions according to the institutions' own protocols. For TCRbeta analysis, collaborator samples were shipped as frozen whole blood, as isolated PBMCs, or as DNA extracted from either sample type. Points on this clone: Its antigen specificity is not known. Base qualities are not recorded, but no much larger clone differs from it by a single base.

Rearrangement joined TRBV11-2 to TRBJ2-2, with TRBD2 perhaps the D gene, on 7 matching bases. The receptor's source is a woman aged 50 to 60 with COVID-19, enrolled during active disease. The specimen sequenced was peripheral blood. The nucleotide sequence is given as TGTGCCAGCAGCTTGCGTGGCGGGGGCGGGACCGGGGAGCTGTTTTTT. Its coded protein is CASSLRGGGGTGELFF.